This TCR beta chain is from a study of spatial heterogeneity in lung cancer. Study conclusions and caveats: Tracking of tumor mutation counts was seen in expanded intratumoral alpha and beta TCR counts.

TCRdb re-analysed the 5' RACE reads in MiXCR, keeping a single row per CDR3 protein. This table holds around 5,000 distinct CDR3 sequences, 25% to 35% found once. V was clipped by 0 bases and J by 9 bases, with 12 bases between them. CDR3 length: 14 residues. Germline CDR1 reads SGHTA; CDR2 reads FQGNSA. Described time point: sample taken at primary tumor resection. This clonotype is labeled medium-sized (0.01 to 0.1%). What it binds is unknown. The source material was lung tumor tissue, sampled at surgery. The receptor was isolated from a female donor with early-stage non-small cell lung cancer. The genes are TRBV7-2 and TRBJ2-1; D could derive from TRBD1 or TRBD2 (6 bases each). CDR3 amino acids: CASSLAVGGIEQFF. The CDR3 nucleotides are TGTGCCAGCAGCTTAGCAGTAGGGGGGATTGAGCAGTTCTTC. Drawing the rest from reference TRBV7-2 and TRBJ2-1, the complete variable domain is GAGVSQSPSNKVTEKGKDVELRCDPISGHTALYWYRQSLGQGLEFLIYFQGNSAPDKSGLPSDRFSAERTGGSVSTLTIQRTQQEDSAVYLCASSLAVGGIEQFFGPGTRLTVL.